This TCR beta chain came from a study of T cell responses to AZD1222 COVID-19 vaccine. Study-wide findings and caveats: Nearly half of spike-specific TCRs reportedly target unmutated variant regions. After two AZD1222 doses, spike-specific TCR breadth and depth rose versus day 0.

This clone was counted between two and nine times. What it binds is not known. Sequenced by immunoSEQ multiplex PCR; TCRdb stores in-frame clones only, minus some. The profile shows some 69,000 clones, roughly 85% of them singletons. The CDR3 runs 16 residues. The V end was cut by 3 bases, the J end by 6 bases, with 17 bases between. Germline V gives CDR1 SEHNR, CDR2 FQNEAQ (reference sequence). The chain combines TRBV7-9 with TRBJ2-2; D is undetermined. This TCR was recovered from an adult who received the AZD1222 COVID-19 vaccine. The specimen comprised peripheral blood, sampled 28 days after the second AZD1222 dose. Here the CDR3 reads CASSFFSLSHPGELFF. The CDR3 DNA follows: TGTGCCAGCAGCTTTTTTAGCTTAAGCCACCCCGGGGAGCTGTTTTTT.